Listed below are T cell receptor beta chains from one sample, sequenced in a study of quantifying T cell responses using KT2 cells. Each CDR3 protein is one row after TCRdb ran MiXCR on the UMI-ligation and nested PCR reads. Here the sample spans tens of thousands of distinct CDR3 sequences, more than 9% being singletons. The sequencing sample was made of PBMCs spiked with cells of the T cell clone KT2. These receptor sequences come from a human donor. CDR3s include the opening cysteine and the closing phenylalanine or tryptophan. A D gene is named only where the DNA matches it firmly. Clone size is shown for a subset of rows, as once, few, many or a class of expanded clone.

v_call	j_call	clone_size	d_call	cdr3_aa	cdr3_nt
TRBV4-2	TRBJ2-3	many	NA	CASSPTEKDTQYF	TGTGCCAGCAGCCCAACCGAGAAAGATACGCAGTATTTT
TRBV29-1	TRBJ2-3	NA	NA	CSVEDGYTQYF	TGCAGCGTTGAAGACGGTTATACGCAGTATTTT
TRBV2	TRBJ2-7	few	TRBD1	CASRQGATSYEQYF	TGTGCCAGCAGACAGGGGGCGACAAGCTACGAGCAGTACTTC
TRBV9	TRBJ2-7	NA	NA	CAGIHLRWSYEQYF	TGTGCCGGGATTCACCTGAGGTGGAGCTACGAGCAGTACTTC
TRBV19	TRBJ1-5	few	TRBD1	CASSIVSGGGSNQPQHF	TGTGCCAGTAGTATAGTCTCAGGGGGAGGCAGCAATCAGCCCCAGCATTTT
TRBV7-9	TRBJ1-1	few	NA	CASGGQNAKAFF	TGTGCCAGCGGCGGGCAGAACGCAAAAGCTTTCTTT
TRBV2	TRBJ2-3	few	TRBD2	CASSETSGGAADTQYF	TGTGCCAGCAGTGAGACTAGCGGGGGGGCAGCAGATACGCAGTATTTT
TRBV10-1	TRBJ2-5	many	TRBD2	CASSESVLAGAQEETQYF	TGCGCCAGCAGTGAGTCGGTACTAGCGGGAGCACAGGAAGAGACCCAGTACTTC
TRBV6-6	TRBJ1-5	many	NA	CASSERGGGPQHF	TGTGCCAGCAGTGAAAGGGGAGGAGGGCCCCAGCATTTT
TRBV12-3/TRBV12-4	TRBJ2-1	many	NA	CASSFRYNEQFF	TGTGCCAGCAGTTTTAGGTACAATGAGCAGTTCTTC
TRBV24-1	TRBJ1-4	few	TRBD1	CATSDRDSKEATNEKLFF	TGTGCCACCAGTGATCGGGACAGCAAGGAGGCAACTAATGAAAAACTGTTTTTT
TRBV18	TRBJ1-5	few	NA	CASSPSEGQPQHF	TGTGCCAGCTCACCCTCGGAAGGTCAGCCCCAGCATTTT
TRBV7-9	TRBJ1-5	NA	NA	CASSPGGGNQPQHF	TGTGCCAGCAGCCCTGGTGGGGGAAATCAGCCCCAGCATTTT
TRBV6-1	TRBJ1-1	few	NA	CASSEGPLNTEAFF	TGTGCCAGCAGTGAAGGGCCCTTGAACACTGAAGCTTTCTTT
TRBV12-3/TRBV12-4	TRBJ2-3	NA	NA	CASRGADSTDTQYF	TGTGCCAGCAGGGGAGCGGATAGCACAGATACGCAGTATTTT
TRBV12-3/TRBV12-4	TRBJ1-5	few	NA	CASSSTLGGMSNQPQHF	TGTGCCAGCAGTTCCACCCTGGGGGGCATGAGCAATCAGCCCCAGCATTTT
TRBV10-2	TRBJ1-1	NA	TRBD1	CASSESWAGGMNTEAFF	TGCGCCAGCAGTGAGTCGTGGGCAGGGGGTATGAACACTGAAGCTTTCTTT
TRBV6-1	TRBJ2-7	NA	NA	CASNGNPGVIYEQYF	TGTGCCAGCAACGGAAATCCAGGGGTTATCTACGAGCAGTACTTC